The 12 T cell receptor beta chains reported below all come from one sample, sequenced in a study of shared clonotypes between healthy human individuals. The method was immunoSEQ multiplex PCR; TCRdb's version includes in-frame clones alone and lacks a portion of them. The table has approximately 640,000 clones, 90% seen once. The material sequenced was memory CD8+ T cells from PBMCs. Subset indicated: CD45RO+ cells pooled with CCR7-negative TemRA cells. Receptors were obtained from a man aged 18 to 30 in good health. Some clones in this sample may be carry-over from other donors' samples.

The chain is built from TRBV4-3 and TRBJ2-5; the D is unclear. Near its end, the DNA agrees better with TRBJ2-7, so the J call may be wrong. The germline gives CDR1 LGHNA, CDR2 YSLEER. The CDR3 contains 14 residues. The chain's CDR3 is CASSQEGGTYEQYF. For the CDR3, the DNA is TGCGCCAGCAGCCAAGAGGGCGGTACCTACGAGCAGTACTTC.

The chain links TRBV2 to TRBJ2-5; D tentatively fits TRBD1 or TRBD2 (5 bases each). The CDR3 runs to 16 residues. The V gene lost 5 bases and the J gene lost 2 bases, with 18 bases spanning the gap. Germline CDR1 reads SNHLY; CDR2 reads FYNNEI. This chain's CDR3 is CASSPPGEGLQETQYF. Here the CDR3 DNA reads TGTGCCAGCAGTCCCCCGGGCGAGGGGCTACAAGAGACCCAGTACTTC.

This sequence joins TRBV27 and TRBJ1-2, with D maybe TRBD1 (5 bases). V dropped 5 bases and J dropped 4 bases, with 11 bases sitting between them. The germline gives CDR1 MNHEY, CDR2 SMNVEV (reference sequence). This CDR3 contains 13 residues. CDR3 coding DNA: TGTGCCAGCAGTGTGGGGGGGACCTATGGCTACACCTTC. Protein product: CASSVGGTYGYTF.

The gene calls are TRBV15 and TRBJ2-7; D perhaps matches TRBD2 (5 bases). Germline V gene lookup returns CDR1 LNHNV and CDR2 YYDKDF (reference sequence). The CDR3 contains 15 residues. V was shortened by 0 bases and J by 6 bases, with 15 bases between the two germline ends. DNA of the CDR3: TGTGCCACCAGCAGAGATCTTGCGGGCGGAGCCGAGCAGTACTTC. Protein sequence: CATSRDLAGGAEQYF.

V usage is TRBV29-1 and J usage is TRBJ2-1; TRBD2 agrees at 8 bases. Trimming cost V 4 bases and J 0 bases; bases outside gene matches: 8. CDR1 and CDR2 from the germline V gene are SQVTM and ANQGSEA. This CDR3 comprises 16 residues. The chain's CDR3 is CSVVHREGSSYNEQFF. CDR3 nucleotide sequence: TGCAGCGTTGTTCATCGGGAGGGCAGCTCCTACAATGAGCAGTTCTTC.

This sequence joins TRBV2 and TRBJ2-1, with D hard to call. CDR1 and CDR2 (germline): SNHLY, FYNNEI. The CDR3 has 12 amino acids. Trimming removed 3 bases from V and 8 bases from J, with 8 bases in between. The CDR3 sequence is CASSDIGDEQFF. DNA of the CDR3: TGTGCCAGCAGTGATATTGGGGATGAGCAGTTCTTC.

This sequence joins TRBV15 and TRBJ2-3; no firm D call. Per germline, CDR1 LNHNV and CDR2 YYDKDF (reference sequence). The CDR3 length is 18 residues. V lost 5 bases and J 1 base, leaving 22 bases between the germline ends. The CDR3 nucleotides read TGTGCCACCAGCCGCCATTTACCCGGACGGGTCCGCACAGATACGCAGTATTTT. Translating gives CATSRHLPGRVRTDTQYF.

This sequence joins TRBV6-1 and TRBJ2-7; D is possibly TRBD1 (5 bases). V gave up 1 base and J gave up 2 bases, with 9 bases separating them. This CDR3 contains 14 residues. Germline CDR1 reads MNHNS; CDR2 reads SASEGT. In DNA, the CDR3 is TGTGCCAGCAGTGAAGTGGGGCAGACCTACGAGCAGTACTTC. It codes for CASSEVGQTYEQYF.

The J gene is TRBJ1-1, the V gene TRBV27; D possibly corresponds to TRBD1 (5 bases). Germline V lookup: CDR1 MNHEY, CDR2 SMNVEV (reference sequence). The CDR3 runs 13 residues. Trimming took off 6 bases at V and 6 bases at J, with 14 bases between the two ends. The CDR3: CASREGRGPEAFF. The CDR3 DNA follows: TGTGCCAGCAGGGAGGGGAGGGGACCTGAAGCTTTCTTT.

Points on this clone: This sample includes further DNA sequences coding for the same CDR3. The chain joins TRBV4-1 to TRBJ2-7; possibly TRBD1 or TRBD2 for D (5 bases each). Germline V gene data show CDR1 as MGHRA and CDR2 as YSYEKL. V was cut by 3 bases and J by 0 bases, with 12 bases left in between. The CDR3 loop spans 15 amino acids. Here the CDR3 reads CASSHRDRGSYEQYF. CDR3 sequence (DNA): TGCGCCAGCAGCCACCGGGACCGAGGCTCCTACGAGCAGTACTTC.

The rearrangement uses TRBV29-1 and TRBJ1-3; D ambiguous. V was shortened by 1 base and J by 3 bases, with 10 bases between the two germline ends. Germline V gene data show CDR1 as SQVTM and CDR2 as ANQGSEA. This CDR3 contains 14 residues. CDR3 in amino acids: CSVEGPEGGNTIYF. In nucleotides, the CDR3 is TGCAGCGTTGAAGGCCCCGAGGGTGGAAACACCATATATTTT.

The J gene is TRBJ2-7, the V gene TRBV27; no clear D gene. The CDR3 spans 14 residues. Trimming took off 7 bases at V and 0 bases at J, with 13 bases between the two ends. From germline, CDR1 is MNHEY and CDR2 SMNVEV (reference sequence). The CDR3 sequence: CASTYNPGSYEQYF. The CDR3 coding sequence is TGTGCCAGCACTTATAACCCGGGCTCCTACGAGCAGTACTTC.